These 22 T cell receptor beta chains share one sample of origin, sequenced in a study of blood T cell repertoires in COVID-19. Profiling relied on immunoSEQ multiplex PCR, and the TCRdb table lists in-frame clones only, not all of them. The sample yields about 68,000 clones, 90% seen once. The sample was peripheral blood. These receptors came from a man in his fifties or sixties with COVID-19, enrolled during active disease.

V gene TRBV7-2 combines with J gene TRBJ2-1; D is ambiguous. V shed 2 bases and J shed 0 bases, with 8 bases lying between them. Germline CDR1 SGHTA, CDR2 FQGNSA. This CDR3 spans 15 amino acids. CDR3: CASSLSLSSYNEQFF. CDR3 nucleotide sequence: TGTGCCAGCAGCTTAAGCTTAAGCTCCTACAATGAGCAGTTCTTC.

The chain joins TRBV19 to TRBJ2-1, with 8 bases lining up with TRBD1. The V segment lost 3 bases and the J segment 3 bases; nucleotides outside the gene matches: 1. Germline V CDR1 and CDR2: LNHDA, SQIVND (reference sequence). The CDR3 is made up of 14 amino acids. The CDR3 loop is CASSITGGYNEQFF. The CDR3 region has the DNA TGTGCCAGTAGTATTACAGGGGGCTACAATGAGCAGTTCTTC.

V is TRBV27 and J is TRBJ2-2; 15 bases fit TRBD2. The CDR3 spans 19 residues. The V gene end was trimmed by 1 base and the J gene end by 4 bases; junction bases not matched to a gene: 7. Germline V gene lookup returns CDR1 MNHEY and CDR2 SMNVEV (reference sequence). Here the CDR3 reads CASSLWTSGRALGTGELFF. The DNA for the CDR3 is TGTGCCAGCAGTTTATGGACTAGCGGGAGGGCCTTGGGCACCGGGGAGCTGTTTTTT.

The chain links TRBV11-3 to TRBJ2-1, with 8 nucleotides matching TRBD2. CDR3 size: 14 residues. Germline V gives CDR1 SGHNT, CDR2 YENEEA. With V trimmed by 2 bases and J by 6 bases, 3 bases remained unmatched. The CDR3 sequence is CASSLSGGSNEQFF. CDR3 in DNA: TGTGCCAGCAGCTTAAGCGGGGGCTCCAATGAGCAGTTCTTC.

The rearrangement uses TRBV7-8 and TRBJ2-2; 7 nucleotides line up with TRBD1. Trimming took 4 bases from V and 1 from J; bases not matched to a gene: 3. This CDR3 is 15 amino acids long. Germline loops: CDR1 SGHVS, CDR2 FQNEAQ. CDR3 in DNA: TGTGCCAGCAGCTGGGGACAGCAGAACACCGGGGAGCTGTTTTTT. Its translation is CASSWGQQNTGELFF.

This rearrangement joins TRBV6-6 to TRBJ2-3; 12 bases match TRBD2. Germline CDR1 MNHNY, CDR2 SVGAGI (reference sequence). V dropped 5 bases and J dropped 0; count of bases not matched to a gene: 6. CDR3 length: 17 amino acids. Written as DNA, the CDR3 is TGTGCCAGCAGTCTTGGCCTAGCGGGAGGGAGCACAGATACGCAGTATTTT. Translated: CASSLGLAGGSTDTQYF.

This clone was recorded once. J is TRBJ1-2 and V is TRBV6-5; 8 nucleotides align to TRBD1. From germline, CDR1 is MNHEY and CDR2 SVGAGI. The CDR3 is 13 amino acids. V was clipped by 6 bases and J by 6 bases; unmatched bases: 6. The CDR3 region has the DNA TGTGCCAGCAGCCGGACAGGGTATAATGGCTACACCTTC. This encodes CASSRTGYNGYTF.

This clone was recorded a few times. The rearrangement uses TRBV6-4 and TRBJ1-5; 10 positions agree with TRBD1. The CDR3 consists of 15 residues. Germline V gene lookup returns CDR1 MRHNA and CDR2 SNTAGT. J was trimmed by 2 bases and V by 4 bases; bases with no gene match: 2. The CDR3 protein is CASSGQGAGNQPQHF. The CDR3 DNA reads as TGTGCCAGCAGTGGACAGGGGGCGGGCAATCAGCCCCAGCATTTT.

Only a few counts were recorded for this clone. In nucleotides, the CDR3 is TGCGCCAGCAGCTTTACGGGACAGCGCACAGATACGCAGTATTTT. Residues: CASSFTGQRTDTQYF. The V call is TRBV5-1, the J call TRBJ2-3, with 7 bases fitting TRBD1. The V gene's germline CDR1 is SGHRS and CDR2 YFSETQ. The CDR3 has 15 residues. Unmatched junction bases numbered 4, after V lost 2 bases and J lost 1 base.

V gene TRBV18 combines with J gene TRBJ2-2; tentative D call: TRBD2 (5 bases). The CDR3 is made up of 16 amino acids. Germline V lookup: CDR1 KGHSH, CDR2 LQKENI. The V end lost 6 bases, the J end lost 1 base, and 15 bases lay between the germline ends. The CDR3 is CASSPTGSLNTGELFF. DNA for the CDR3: TGTGCCAGCTCTCCAACGGGGTCATTGAACACCGGGGAGCTGTTTTTT.

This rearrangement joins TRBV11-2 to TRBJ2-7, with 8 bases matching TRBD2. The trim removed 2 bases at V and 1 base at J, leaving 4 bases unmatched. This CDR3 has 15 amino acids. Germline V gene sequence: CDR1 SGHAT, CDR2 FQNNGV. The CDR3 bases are TGTGCCAGCAGCTTATCGGGAGGGGTATCCTACGAGCAGTACTTC. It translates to CASSLSGGVSYEQYF.

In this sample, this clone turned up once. CDR3 region: CASSYTGGPEETQYF. The DNA for the CDR3 is TGTGCCAGCAGCTACACGGGAGGGCCTGAAGAGACCCAGTACTTC. The chain recombines TRBV3-1 (or the pseudogene TRBV3-2) with TRBJ2-5; 8 bases are a match to TRBD2. Germline-derived CDR1 and CDR2 are LGHDT and YNNKEL (reference sequence). The CDR3 covers 15 residues. The J segment lost 3 bases and the V segment lost 5 bases, leaving 8 bases of the junction unmatched.

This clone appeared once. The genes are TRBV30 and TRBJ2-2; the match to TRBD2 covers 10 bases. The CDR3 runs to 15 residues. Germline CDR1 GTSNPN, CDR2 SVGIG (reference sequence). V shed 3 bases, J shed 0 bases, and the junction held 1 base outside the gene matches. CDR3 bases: TGTGCCTGGAGGACTAGCGGGTCGAACACCGGGGAGCTGTTTTTT. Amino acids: CAWRTSGSNTGELFF.

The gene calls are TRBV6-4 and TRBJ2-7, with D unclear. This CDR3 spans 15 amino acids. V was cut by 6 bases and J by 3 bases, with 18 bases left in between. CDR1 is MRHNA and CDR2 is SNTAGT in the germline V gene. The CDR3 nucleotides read TGTGCCAGCAGGGACCTTAGCAGAGTATTCTACGAGCAGTACTTC. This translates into CASRDLSRVFYEQYF.

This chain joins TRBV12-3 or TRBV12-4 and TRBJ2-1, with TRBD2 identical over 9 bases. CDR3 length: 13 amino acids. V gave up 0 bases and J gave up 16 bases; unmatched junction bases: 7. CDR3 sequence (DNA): TGTGCCAGCAGTTTAGCCTTAGCGGGAGATTGCTTCTTC. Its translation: CASSLALAGDCFF.

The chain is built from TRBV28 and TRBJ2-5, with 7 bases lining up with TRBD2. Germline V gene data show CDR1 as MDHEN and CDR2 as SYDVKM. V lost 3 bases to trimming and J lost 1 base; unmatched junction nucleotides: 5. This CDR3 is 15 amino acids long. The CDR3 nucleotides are TGTGCCAGCAGTTTTGCGGGGGAGGGCCAAGAGACCCAGTACTTC. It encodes CASSFAGEGQETQYF.

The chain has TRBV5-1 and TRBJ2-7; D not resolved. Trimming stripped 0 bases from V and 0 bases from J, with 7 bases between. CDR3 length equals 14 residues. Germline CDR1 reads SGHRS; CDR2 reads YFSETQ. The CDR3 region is CASSLVGISYEQYF. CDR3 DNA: TGCGCCAGCAGCTTGGTGGGCATCTCCTACGAGCAGTACTTC.

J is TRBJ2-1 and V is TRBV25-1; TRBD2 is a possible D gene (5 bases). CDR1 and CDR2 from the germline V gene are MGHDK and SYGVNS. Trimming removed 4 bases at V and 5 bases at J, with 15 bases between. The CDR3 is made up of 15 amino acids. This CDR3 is CASSGPLASDNEQFF. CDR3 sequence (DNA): TGTGCCAGCAGTGGCCCCTTAGCGTCGGACAATGAGCAGTTCTTC.

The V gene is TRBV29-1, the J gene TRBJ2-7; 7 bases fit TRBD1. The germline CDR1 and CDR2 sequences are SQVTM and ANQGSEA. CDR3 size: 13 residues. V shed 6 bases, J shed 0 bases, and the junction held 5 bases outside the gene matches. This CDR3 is CSVGTESSYEQYF. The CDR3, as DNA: TGCAGCGTCGGGACAGAGAGCTCCTACGAGCAGTACTTC.

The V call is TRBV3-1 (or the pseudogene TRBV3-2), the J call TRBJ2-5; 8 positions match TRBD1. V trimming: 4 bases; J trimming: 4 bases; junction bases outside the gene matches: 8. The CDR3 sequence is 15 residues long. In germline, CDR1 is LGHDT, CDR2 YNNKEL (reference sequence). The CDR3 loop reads CASSLGTGEGETQYF. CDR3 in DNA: TGTGCCAGCAGCCTCGGGACAGGCGAGGGAGAGACCCAGTACTTC.

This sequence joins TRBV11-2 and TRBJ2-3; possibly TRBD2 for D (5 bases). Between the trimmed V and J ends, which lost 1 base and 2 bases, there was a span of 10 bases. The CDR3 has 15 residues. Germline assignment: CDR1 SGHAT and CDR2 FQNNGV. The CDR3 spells CASSLVRLATDTQYF. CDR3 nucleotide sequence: TGTGCCAGCAGCTTAGTCCGGCTAGCCACAGATACGCAGTATTTT. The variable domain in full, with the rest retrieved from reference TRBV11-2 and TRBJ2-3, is EAGVAQSPRYKIIEKRQSVAFWCNPISGHATLYWYQQILGQGPKLLIQFQNNGVVDDSQLPKDRFSAERLKGVDSTLKIQPAKLEDSAVYLCASSLVRLATDTQYFGPGTRLTVL.

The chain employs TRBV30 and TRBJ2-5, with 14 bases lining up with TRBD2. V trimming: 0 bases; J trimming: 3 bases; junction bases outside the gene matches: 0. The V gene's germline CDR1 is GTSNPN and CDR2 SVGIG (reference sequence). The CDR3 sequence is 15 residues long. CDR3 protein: CAWSVGLAGEETQYF. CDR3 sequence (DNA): TGTGCCTGGAGTGTGGGACTAGCGGGAGAAGAGACCCAGTACTTC.